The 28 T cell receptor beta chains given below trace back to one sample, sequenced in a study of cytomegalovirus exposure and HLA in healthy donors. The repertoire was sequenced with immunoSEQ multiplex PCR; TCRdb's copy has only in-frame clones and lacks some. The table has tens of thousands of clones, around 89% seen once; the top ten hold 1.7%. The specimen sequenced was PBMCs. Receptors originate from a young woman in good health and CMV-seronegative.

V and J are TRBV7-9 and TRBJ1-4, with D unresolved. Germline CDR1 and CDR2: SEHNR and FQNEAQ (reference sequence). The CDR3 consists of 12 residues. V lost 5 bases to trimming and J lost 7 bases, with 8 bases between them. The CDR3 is CASSPGREKLFF. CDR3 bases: TGTGCCAGCAGCCCCGGTCGTGAAAAACTGTTTTTT.

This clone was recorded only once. In nucleotides, the CDR3 is TGTGCCAGCACCCGACGGGGGCAAGAGACCCAGTACTTC. The encoded protein is CASTRRGQETQYF. The chain links TRBV7-2 to TRBJ2-5, with D possibly matching TRBD2 (6 bases). The CDR3 has 13 residues. The V end lost 7 bases, the J end lost 2 bases, and 11 bases lay between the germline ends. Per germline, CDR1 SGHTA and CDR2 FQGNSA.

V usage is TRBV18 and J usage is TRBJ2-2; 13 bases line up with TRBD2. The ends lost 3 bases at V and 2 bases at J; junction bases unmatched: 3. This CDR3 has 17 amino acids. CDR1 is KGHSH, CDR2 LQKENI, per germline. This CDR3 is CASSPGLAGKNTGELFF. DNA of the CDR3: TGTGCCAGCTCACCGGGACTAGCGGGGAAAAACACCGGGGAGCTGTTTTTT.

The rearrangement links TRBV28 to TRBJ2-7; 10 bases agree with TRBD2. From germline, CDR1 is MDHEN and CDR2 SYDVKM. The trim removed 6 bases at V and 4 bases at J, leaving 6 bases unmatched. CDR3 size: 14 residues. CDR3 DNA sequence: TGTGCCAGCAGCATAGCGGGAGGTCTTTACGAGCAGTACTTC. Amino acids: CASSIAGGLYEQYF.

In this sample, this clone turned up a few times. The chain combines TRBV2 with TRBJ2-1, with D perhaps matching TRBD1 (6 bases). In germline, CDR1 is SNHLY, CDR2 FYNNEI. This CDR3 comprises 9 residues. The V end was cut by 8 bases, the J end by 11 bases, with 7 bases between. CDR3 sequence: CASGGQQFF. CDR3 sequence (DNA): TGTGCCAGCGGGGGCCAGCAGTTCTTC.

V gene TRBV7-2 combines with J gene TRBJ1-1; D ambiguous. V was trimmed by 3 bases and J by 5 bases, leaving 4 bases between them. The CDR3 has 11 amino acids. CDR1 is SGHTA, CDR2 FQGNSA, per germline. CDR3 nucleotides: TGTGCCAGCAGCTTCGGGACTGAAGCTTTCTTT. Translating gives CASSFGTEAFF.

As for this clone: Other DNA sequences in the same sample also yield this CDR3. In nucleotides, the CDR3 is TGCGCCAGCAGCTTGGCGGGGGGGAACACTGAAGCTTTCTTT. It encodes CASSLAGGNTEAFF. The chain is built from TRBV5-1 and TRBJ1-1, with D perhaps TRBD1 (5 bases). Trimming left V 0 bases short and J 1 base short, with 7 bases between. Germline V CDR1 and CDR2: SGHRS, YFSETQ. This CDR3 spans 14 amino acids.

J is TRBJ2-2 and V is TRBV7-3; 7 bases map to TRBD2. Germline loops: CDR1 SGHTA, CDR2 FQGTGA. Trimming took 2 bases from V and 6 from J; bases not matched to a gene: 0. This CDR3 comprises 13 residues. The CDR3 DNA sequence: TGTGCCAGCAGCTTAGCGGGAGCCGGGGAGCTGTTTTTT. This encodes CASSLAGAGELFF.

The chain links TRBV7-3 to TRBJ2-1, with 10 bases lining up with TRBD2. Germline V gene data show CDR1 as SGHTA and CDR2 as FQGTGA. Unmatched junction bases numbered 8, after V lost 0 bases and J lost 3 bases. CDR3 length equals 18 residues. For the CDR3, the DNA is TGTGCCAGCAGCTTAACCTTGTTAGGGACTAGCGACTACAATGAGCAGTTCTTC. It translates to CASSLTLLGTSDYNEQFF.

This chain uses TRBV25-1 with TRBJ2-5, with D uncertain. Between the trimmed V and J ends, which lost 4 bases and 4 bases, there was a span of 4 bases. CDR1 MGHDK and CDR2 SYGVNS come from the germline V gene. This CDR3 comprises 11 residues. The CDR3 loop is CASSGLETQYF. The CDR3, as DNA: TGTGCCAGCAGTGGGCTAGAGACCCAGTACTTC. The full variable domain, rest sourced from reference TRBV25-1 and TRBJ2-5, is EADIYQTPRYLVIGTGKKITLECSQTMGHDKMYWYQQDPGMELHLIHYSYGVNSTEKGDLSSESTVSRIRTEHFPLTLESARPSHTSQYLCASSGLETQYFGPGTRLLVL.

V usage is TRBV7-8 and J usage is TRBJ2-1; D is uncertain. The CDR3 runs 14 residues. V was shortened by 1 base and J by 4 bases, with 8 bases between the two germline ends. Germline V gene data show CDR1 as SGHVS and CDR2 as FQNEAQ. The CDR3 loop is CASSLGGYYNEQFF. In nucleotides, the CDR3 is TGTGCCAGCAGCTTAGGAGGCTATTACAATGAGCAGTTCTTC.

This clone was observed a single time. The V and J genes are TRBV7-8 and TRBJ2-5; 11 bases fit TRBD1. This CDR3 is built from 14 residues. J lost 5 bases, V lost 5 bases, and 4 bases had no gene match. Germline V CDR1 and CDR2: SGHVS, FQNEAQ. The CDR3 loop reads CASSRDRGRETQYF. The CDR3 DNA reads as TGTGCCAGCAGCCGGGACAGGGGGAGGGAGACCCAGTACTTC.

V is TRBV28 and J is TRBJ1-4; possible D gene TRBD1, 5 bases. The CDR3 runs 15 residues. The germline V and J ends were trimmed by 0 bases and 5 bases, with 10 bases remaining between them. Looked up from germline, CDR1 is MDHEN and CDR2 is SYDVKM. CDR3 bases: TGTGCCAGCAGTTTATGGGGGGGGATGAATGAAAAACTGTTTTTT. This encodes CASSLWGGMNEKLFF.

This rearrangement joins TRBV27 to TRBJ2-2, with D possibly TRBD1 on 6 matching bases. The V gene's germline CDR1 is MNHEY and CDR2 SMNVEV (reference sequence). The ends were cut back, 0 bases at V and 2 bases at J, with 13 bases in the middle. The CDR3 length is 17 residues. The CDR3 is CASSLSSGTLNTGELFF. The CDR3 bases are TGTGCCAGCAGTTTATCGTCCGGGACACTTAACACCGGGGAGCTGTTTTTT.

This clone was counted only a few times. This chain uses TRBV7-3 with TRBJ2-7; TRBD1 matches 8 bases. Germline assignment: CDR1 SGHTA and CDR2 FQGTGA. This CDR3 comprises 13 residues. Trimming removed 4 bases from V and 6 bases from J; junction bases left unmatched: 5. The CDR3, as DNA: TGTGCCAGCAGCTCGGGGACAGGTTCCGAGCAGTACTTC. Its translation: CASSSGTGSEQYF.

The CDR3 DNA sequence: TGCGCCAGCAGCCGGACTAGCGGGGGTGCTAGCACAGATACGCAGTATTTT. This sequence encodes CASSRTSGGASTDTQYF. The rearrangement links TRBV5-1 to TRBJ2-3, with TRBD2 identical over 13 bases. In germline, CDR1 is SGHRS, CDR2 YFSETQ. With 4 bases clipped from V and 0 bases from J, the junction kept 5 bases outside the gene matches. The CDR3 has 17 amino acids.

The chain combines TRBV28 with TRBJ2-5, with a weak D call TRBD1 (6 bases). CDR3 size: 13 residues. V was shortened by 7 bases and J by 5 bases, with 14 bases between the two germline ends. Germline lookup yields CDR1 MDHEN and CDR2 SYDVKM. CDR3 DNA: TGTGCCAGCAATCTACAGGGTCGGGAGACCCAGTACTTC. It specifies CASNLQGRETQYF.

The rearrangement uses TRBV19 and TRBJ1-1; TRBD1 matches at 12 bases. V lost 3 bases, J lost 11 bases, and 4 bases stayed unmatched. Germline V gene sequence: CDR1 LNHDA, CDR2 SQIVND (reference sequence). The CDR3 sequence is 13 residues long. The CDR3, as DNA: TGTGCCAGTAGTATGGGACAGGGGGCGCAGGCTTTCTTT. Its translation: CASSMGQGAQAFF.

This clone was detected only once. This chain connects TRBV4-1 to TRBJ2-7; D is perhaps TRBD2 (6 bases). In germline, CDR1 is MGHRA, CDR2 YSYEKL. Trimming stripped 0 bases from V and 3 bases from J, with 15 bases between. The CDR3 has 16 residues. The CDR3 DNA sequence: TGCGCCAGCAGCCAAGATAAGAGGGGACTCAGCTACGAGCAGTACTTC. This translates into CASSQDKRGLSYEQYF.

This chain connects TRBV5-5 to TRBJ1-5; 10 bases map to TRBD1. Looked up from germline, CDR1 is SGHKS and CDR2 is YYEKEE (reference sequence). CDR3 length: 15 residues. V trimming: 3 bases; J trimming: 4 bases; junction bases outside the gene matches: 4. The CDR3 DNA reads TGTGCCAGCAGCTCGACAGGGGGCTGGAATCAGCCCCAGCATTTT. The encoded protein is CASSSTGGWNQPQHF.

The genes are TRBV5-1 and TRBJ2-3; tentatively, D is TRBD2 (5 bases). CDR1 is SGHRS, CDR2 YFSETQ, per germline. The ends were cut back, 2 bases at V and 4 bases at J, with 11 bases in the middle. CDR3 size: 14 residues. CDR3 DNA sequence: TGCGCCAGCAGCTTTATGGGAGTATCAGATACGCAGTATTTT. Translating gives CASSFMGVSDTQYF.

The CDR3 DNA follows: TGCGCCAGCAGCCAAGATGAGCGTACCTACGAGCAGTACTTC. Translation gives CASSQDERTYEQYF. V gene TRBV4-3 combines with J gene TRBJ2-7; no clear D gene. Germline V gene data show CDR1 as LGHNA and CDR2 as YSLEER. Trimming shortened V by 0 bases and J by 2 bases, and 8 bases separated the two germline ends. CDR3 length: 14 amino acids.

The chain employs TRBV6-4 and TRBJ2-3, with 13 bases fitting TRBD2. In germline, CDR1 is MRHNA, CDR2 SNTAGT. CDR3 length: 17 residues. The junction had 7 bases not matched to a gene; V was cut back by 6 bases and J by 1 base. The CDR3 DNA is TGTGCCAGCAGAAACGCCGGGACTAGCGGGGGCACAGATACGCAGTATTTT. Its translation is CASRNAGTSGGTDTQYF.

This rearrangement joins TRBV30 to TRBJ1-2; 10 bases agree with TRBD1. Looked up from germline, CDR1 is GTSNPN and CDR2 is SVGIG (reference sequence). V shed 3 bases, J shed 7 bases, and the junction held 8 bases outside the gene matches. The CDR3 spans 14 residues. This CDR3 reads CAWRLRGTGVGYTF. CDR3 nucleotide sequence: TGTGCCTGGAGGCTTAGAGGGACAGGGGTTGGCTACACCTTC.

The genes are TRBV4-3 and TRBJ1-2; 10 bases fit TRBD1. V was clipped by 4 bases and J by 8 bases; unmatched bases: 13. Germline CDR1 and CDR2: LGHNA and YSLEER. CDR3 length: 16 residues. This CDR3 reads CASSRGTDRGDEGYTF. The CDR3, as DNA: TGCGCCAGCAGCCGGGGAACGGACAGGGGGGACGAGGGCTACACCTTC.

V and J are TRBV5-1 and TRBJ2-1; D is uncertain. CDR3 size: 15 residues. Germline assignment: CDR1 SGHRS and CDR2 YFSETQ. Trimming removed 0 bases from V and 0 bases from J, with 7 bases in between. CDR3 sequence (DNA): TGCGCCAGCAGCTTGGTACAGAGCTCCTACAATGAGCAGTTCTTC. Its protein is CASSLVQSSYNEQFF.

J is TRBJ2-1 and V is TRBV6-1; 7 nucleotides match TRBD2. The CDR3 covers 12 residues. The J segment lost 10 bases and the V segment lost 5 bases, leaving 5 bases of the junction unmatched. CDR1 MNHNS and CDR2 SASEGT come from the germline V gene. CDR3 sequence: CASSFSAGEQFF. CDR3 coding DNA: TGTGCCAGCAGTTTTTCAGCGGGAGAGCAGTTCTTC.

CDR3 amino acids: CASSPGQGAVEQFF. The DNA of the CDR3 is TGTGCCAGCAGCCCCGGACAGGGGGCGGTTGAGCAGTTCTTC. The chain uses TRBV7-2 and TRBJ2-1; TRBD1 matches 11 bases. This CDR3 has 14 amino acids. Germline trimming cut 5 bases from V and 9 bases from J; bases unmatched to any gene: 6. Germline V gene lookup returns CDR1 SGHTA and CDR2 FQGNSA.